The 21 T cell receptor beta chains below all came from one sample that was sequenced in a study of T cells in Graves' hyperthyroidism and ophthalmopathy. Amplification yielded TCR beta CDR3 regions, with RNA transcripts as the source. Carried out on the TCR CDR3, a first-round RT-PCR used the HTBI primer set. Each CDR3 protein is one row after TCRdb ran MiXCR on the multiplex PCR reads. The data contain 490,000 or so distinct CDR3 sequences, 15% to 20% of them singletons. Sequenced sample: blood. Source of these receptors: a woman in her twenties or thirties with Graves' ophthalmopathy.

This clonotype was found many times. The chain has TRBV3-1 and TRBJ2-7, with TRBD2 matching over 9 bases. The junction had 4 bases not matched to a gene; V was cut back by 1 base and J by 0 bases. This CDR3 is 16 amino acids long. Per the germline V gene, CDR1 is LGHDT and CDR2 is YNNKEL (reference sequence). The CDR3 coding sequence is TGTGCCAGCAGCCAAGGAGCGGGAGGACCCTCCTACGAGCAGTACTTC. This translates into CASSQGAGGPSYEQYF.

Many counts were recorded for this clonotype. The chain is built from TRBV20-1 and TRBJ2-7, with D perhaps TRBD1 (5 bases). V lost 0 bases, J lost 5 bases, and 11 bases lay in between. Germline V gives CDR1 DFQATT, CDR2 SNEGSKA (reference sequence). CDR3 length equals 13 residues. CDR3: CSARDGVGDEQYF. The CDR3 bases are TGCAGTGCTAGAGATGGGGTAGGGGACGAGCAGTACTTC.

This clonotype appeared many times. The chain links TRBV7-3 to TRBJ2-3, with 7 bases aligning to TRBD2. The V and J ends lost 2 bases and 5 bases, in that order; junction bases with no gene match: 4. CDR3 size: 14 residues. The V gene's germline CDR1 is SGHTA and CDR2 FQGTGA. CDR3 coding DNA: TGTGCCAGCAGCTTAGCGGGAGAGGGAGATACGCAGTATTTT. It codes for CASSLAGEGDTQYF. The whole variable domain, remainder taken from reference TRBV7-3 and TRBJ2-3, is GAGVSQTPSNKVTEKGKYVELRCDPISGHTALYWYRQSLGQGPEFLIYFQGTGAADDSGLPNDRFFAVRPEGSVSTLKIQRTERGDSAVYLCASSLAGEGDTQYFGPGTRLTVL.

This clonotype has at least ten counts. V and J are TRBV3-1 and TRBJ2-7; 7 bases line up with TRBD2. J lost 2 bases, V lost 1 base, and 14 bases had no gene match. The CDR3 runs to 18 residues. Germline-derived CDR1 and CDR2 are LGHDT and YNNKEL (reference sequence). The CDR3 loop reads CASSQVGSTGTTTYEQYF. As DNA, the CDR3 is TGTGCCAGCAGCCAAGTGGGCTCAACCGGGACTACCACCTACGAGCAGTACTTC.

This clonotype was seen a few times. The V call is TRBV20-1, the J call TRBJ2-7; D unresolved. CDR3 length equals 13 residues. Germline V gene sequence: CDR1 DFQATT, CDR2 SNEGSKA (reference sequence). V was trimmed by 5 bases and J by 0 bases, leaving 11 bases between them. DNA for the CDR3: TGCAGTGCTCCGCAGTTCAGCTCCTACGAGCAGTACTTC. Its translation: CSAPQFSSYEQYF.

This clonotype appeared many times. The V gene is TRBV7-3, the J gene TRBJ2-3; D is ambiguous. Germline V gene data show CDR1 as SGHTA and CDR2 as FQGTGA. Trimming removed 2 bases at V and 4 bases at J, with 22 bases between. This CDR3 spans 18 amino acids. Here the CDR3 DNA reads TGTGCCAGCAGCTTATCAATAAGTGGGGTTCCTGCCCCAGATACGCAGTATTTT. Amino acids: CASSLSISGVPAPDTQYF. Combining the CDR3 with reference TRBV7-3 and TRBJ2-3 gives the whole variable domain GAGVSQTPSNKVTEKGKYVELRCDPISGHTALYWYRQSLGQGPEFLIYFQGTGAADDSGLPNDRFFAVRPEGSVSTLKIQRTERGDSAVYLCASSLSISGVPAPDTQYFGPGTRLTVL.

The rearrangement uses TRBV2 and TRBJ2-5, with 10 bases aligning to TRBD2. The CDR3 covers 17 residues. Germline V gene lookup returns CDR1 SNHLY and CDR2 FYNNEI. The V gene end was trimmed by 1 base and the J gene end by 0 bases; junction bases not matched to a gene: 5. For the CDR3, the DNA is TGTGCCAGCAGTGAAGTAAGGACTAGCGGATACCAAGAGACCCAGTACTTC. Translation gives CASSEVRTSGYQETQYF.

This clonotype appeared many times. CDR3 region: CASSSRSSGTSTDTQYF. CDR3 DNA sequence: TGTGCCAGCAGCTCCCGGTCTAGCGGGACAAGCACAGATACGCAGTATTTT. The chain couples TRBV11-3 to TRBJ2-3, with 9 bases matching TRBD2. This CDR3 is 17 amino acids long. The germline CDR1 and CDR2 sequences are SGHNT and YENEEA. V was pared by 4 bases and J by 0 bases, with 8 bases of the junction left unmatched.

This clonotype was counted at least ten times. This rearrangement joins TRBV29-1 to TRBJ2-1; D may be TRBD1 (5 bases). The CDR3 has 10 residues. Germline loops: CDR1 SQVTM, CDR2 ANQGSEA. The germline V and J ends were trimmed by 6 bases and 7 bases, with 7 bases remaining between them. The CDR3 protein is CSVGDNEQFF. CDR3 bases: TGCAGCGTAGGGGATAATGAGCAGTTCTTC.

The J gene is TRBJ2-5, the V gene TRBV27; possible D gene TRBD1, 5 bases. The CDR3 is 16 amino acids. V dropped 1 base and J dropped 5 bases, with 17 bases sitting between them. The germline V gene has CDR1 MNHEY and CDR2 SMNVEV (reference sequence). DNA for the CDR3: TGTGCCAGCAGTTTATATGAAGACAGCATTTGGGAGACCCAGTACTTC. Its protein product is CASSLYEDSIWETQYF.

The gene calls are TRBV4-3 and TRBJ2-1; TRBD2 aligns across 9 bases. Per the germline V gene, CDR1 is LGHNA and CDR2 is YSLEER. The CDR3 is 19 amino acids. Unmatched junction bases numbered 15, after V lost 0 bases and J lost 6 bases. CDR3 sequence reads: CASSQEGHFSGRSGNEQFF. The DNA for the CDR3 is TGCGCCAGCAGCCAAGAAGGTCATTTTAGCGGGAGAAGTGGCAATGAGCAGTTCTTC.

This clonotype came up a few times. Given a much more abundant clone one base away, this may be a read error. CDR3 coding DNA: TGTGCCAGCAGTGGGGCCACAGGTTACGTGCAGTACTTC. It codes for CASSGATGYVQYF. This chain links TRBV2 with TRBJ2-7, with a possible D match to TRBD1 (5 bases). The CDR3 contains 13 residues. Germline V gene data show CDR1 as SNHLY and CDR2 as FYNNEI.

This clonotype was counted ten times or more. The chain's CDR3 is CASSPGEGREQYF. For the CDR3, the DNA is TGTGCCAGCTCACCCGGGGAGGGGCGTGAGCAGTACTTC. The V and J genes are TRBV18 and TRBJ2-7, with 7 nucleotides matching TRBD2. The CDR3 is made up of 13 amino acids. V was pared by 3 bases and J by 7 bases, with 6 bases of the junction left unmatched. Germline V gene lookup returns CDR1 KGHSH and CDR2 LQKENI.

This clonotype was observed a handful of times. The chain is built from TRBV27 and TRBJ2-5; 7 positions agree with TRBD1. Germline V gene sequence: CDR1 MNHEY, CDR2 SMNVEV (reference sequence). This CDR3 region has 17 residues. Unmatched junction bases numbered 11, after V lost 4 bases and J lost 0 bases. CDR3 loop: CASSSPGHQGDQETQYF. In DNA, the CDR3 is TGTGCCAGCAGTTCGCCGGGACACCAGGGGGACCAAGAGACCCAGTACTTC.

This clonotype has ten or more counts. The chain joins TRBV7-9 to TRBJ2-7, with D perhaps matching TRBD1 or TRBD2 (5 bases each). Trimming removed 3 bases from V and 3 bases from J, with 18 bases in between. The germline V gene has CDR1 SEHNR and CDR2 FQNEAQ (reference sequence). CDR3 length: 16 residues. CDR3 coding DNA: TGTGCCAGCAGCTTTTCTCACGGGACCGGAAACTACGAGCAGTACTTC. It codes for CASSFSHGTGNYEQYF.

The CDR3 here is CASSFISRGIGELGFHQPQHF. CDR3 sequence (DNA): TGTGCCAGCAGTTTTATATCCAGGGGAATAGGGGAGTTGGGGTTCCATCAGCCCCAGCATTTT. The chain carries TRBV28 and TRBJ1-5, with a tentative D call TRBD1 (6 bases). CDR3 size: 21 residues. Trimming took off 3 bases at V and 5 bases at J, with 32 bases between the two ends. The germline V gene encodes CDR1 MDHEN and CDR2 SYDVKM.

This clonotype was detected ten times or more. The chain joins TRBV3-1 to TRBJ2-3, with TRBD2 identical over 11 bases. This CDR3 region has 17 residues. Germline CDR1 and CDR2: LGHDT and YNNKEL (reference sequence). V trimming: 4 bases; J trimming: 3 bases; junction bases outside the gene matches: 9. The CDR3 spells CASSPYLAGGGTDTQYF. The CDR3 bases are TGTGCCAGCAGCCCATATCTAGCGGGAGGCGGGACAGATACGCAGTATTTT.

This clonotype showed up just a few times. V usage is TRBV4-2 and J usage is TRBJ1-4; no clear D. The V end lost 4 bases, the J end lost 0 bases, and 15 bases lay between the germline ends. CDR3 length: 17 residues. Germline CDR1 LGHNA, CDR2 YNFKEQ. CDR3 bases: TGTGCCAGCAGCCTCACTGGGCGTGTTGCAACTAATGAAAAACTGTTTTTT. Translating it yields CASSLTGRVATNEKLFF.

The chain uses TRBV2 and TRBJ2-4; D possibly corresponds to TRBD2 (5 bases). The germline V gene encodes CDR1 SNHLY and CDR2 FYNNEI. Deletions cut 7 bases from V and 0 bases from J, with 10 bases between. The CDR3 extends over 14 amino acids. The CDR3 reads CASIDGLAKNIQYF. In DNA form, the CDR3 reads TGTGCCAGCATCGACGGACTAGCCAAAAACATTCAGTACTTC.

This clonotype was seen repeatedly, ten times or more. CDR3 coding DNA: TGTGCCAGCAGTTTGGGCGGAGTGGGGGATGAGCAGTTCTTC. Protein product: CASSLGGVGDEQFF. J is TRBJ2-1 and V is TRBV12-3 or TRBV12-4, with D perhaps assigned TRBD1 or TRBD2 (5 bases each). This CDR3 contains 14 residues. Trimming stripped 3 bases from V and 8 bases from J, with 14 bases between.

This clonotype occurred many times. J is TRBJ2-7 and V is TRBV7-9, with 8 bases identical to TRBD2. V lost 4 bases and J lost 3; bases outside the gene matches: 5. Germline loops: CDR1 SEHNR, CDR2 FQNEAQ (reference sequence). This CDR3 is built from 14 residues. The CDR3 is CASSSAGTSYEQYF. The CDR3 region has the DNA TGTGCCAGCAGCTCAGCCGGGACTAGCTACGAGCAGTACTTC.